The present entry profiles one T cell receptor beta chain with its context. This specimen comes from a study of CD8+ T cells in alopecia areata. The length of the CDR3 is 15 residues. The germline V gene encodes CDR1 SGHRS and CDR2 YFSETQ. Trimming pared 5 bases from V and 2 bases from J, leaving 16 bases between. Reverse transcribed after extraction, RNA yielded cDNA as the sequencing template. The repertoire was sequenced with immunoSEQ multiplex PCR; TCRdb's copy has only in-frame clones and lacks some. Of roughly 130,000 clones detected, roughly 61% appear once; the ten largest clones hold less than 5.5%.

The receptor comes from a human donor with alopecia areata. The source was CD4+ T cells sorted from blood, collected at week 0. The chain employs TRBV5-1 and TRBJ1-1, with a tentative D call TRBD1 (6 bases). The CDR3 DNA reads TGCGCCAGCAGACTGGACGGACAGTTTAACACTGAAGCTTTCTTT. Amino acid sequence: CASRLDGQFNTEAFF.